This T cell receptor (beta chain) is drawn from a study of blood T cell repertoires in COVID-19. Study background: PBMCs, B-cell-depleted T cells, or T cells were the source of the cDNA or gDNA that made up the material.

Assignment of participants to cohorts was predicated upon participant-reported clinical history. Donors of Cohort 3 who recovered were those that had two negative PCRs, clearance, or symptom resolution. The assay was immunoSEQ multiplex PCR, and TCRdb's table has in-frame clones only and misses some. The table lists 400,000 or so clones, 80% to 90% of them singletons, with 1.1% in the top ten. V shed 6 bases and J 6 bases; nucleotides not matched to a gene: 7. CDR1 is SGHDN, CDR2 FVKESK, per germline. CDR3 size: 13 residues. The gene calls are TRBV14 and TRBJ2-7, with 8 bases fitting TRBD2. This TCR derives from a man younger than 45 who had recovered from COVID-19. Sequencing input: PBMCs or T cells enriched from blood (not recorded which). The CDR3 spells CASSPGTRSEQYF. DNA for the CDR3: TGTGCCAGCAGTCCCGGGACTAGGTCCGAGCAGTACTTC.